These 20 T cell receptor beta chains were sequenced from one sample in a study of a mutant IDH1 vaccine in newly diagnosed glioma. Some clones are missing from TCRdb's copy, which holds only in-frame ones; the method was immunoSEQ multiplex PCR. The sample carries around 42,000 clones, approximately 85% recorded once. Time point noted: week 5, during vaccination. Each dose delivered 300 ug of mutant IDH1 20-mer peptide subcutaneously with imiquimod. These receptors have no identified antigens. This specimen consisted of PBMCs, obtained from a glioma patient whose treatment included an IDH1 peptide vaccine. These receptors came from a man between 35 and 55 years old with glioma.

The V call is TRBV5-1, the J call TRBJ2-1; 9 bases match TRBD2. The CDR3 is made up of 14 amino acids. CDR1 is SGHRS, CDR2 YFSETQ, per germline. Losses at the gene ends were 4 bases for V and 8 bases for J; bases not matched to a gene: 7. The CDR3, as DNA: TGCGCCAGCAGCGCCGGGACTAGCTCCGATGAGCAGTTCTTC. This gives the protein CASSAGTSSDEQFF.

This clone occurred a few times. This sequence joins TRBV29-1 and TRBJ1-2; D ambiguous. This CDR3 has 10 amino acids. Germline V lookup: CDR1 SQVTM, CDR2 ANQGSEA. Trimming shortened V by 6 bases and J by 6 bases, and 8 bases separated the two germline ends. The CDR3 nucleotides read TGCAGCGTCCAGTATGATGGCTACACCTTC. Its translation: CSVQYDGYTF.

This chain links TRBV6-1 with TRBJ1-1, with D hard to call. The CDR3 loop spans 13 amino acids. V lost 1 base and J 0 bases, leaving 3 bases between the germline ends. Germline V lookup: CDR1 MNHNS, CDR2 SASEGT. The CDR3 nucleotides are TGTGCCAGCAGTGAAGTTGTGAACACTGAAGCTTTCTTT. The encoded protein is CASSEVVNTEAFF.

Only one count was recorded for this clone. The chain employs TRBV4-1 and TRBJ1-1; 7 bases fit TRBD1. The germline V gene has CDR1 MGHRA and CDR2 YSYEKL. The CDR3 runs to 15 residues. V shed 1 base and J 4 bases; nucleotides not matched to a gene: 6. CDR3 coding DNA: TGCGCCAGCAGCCAAGCCTCGGACAGGAGCACTGAAGCTTTCTTT. Its translation is CASSQASDRSTEAFF.

The rearrangement links TRBV7-9 to TRBJ2-7, with 11 positions matching TRBD2. The V segment lost 0 bases and the J segment 1 base; nucleotides outside the gene matches: 5. The germline V gene encodes CDR1 SEHNR and CDR2 FQNEAQ (reference sequence). The CDR3 extends over 17 amino acids. The CDR3 here is CASSLAPRLAGSYEQYF. The DNA of the CDR3 is TGTGCCAGCAGCTTAGCCCCGAGACTAGCGGGGTCCTACGAGCAGTACTTC.

J is TRBJ2-7 and V is TRBV6-1; TRBD2 matches at 7 bases. Germline values: CDR1 MNHNS, CDR2 SASEGT. There are 15 residues in the CDR3. After removal of 2 bases from V and 0 bases from J, the junction contained 4 bases not matched to a gene. The CDR3 sequence: CASSELGTNSYEQYF. The CDR3 DNA follows: TGTGCCAGCAGTGAACTGGGGACTAACTCCTACGAGCAGTACTTC.

The sample holds one count of this clone. The chain links TRBV7-9 to TRBJ2-3; D is uncertain. V dropped 2 bases and J dropped 5 bases, with 11 bases sitting between them. Germline loops: CDR1 SEHNR, CDR2 FQNEAQ (reference sequence). The CDR3 extends over 14 amino acids. CDR3 in DNA: TGTGCCAGCAGCTTAATGTTATCGGGAGATACGCAGTATTTT. It specifies CASSLMLSGDTQYF.

The rearrangement links TRBV7-5 to TRBJ2-5; the table's TRBD2 call for D was not verified on the DNA. TRBV7-5 is deemed a pseudogene. The CDR3 totals 15 residues. The CDR3 DNA follows: TGTGTCAGAGGATCGCGGGAGGCGGTCCAAGAGACCCAGTACTTC. It codes for CVRGSREAVQETQYF.

V and J are TRBV6-5 and TRBJ1-4; D might be TRBD1 (6 bases). Germline CDR1 MNHEY, CDR2 SVGAGI. The CDR3 length is 13 residues. The V and J ends lost 4 bases and 11 bases respectively, with 14 bases between them. CDR3 sequence: CASSSIVGGKLFF. The CDR3 bases are TGTGCCAGCAGTTCGATAGTAGGGGGGAAACTGTTTTTT.

The V call is TRBV7-3, the J call TRBJ2-7; the D call may be TRBD1 or TRBD2 (6 bases each). The CDR3 consists of 13 residues. Germline V gene sequence: CDR1 SGHTA, CDR2 FQGTGA. Trimming took off 5 bases at V and 6 bases at J, with 14 bases between the two ends. CDR3 sequence (DNA): TGTGCCAGCAGCGCCGAACAGGGAGGCGAGCAGTACTTC. As protein: CASSAEQGGEQYF. Full variable domain (remainder filled in from reference TRBV7-3 and TRBJ2-7): GAGVSQTPSNKVTEKGKYVELRCDPISGHTALYWYRQSLGQGPEFLIYFQGTGAADDSGLPNDRFFAVRPEGSVSTLKIQRTERGDSAVYLCASSAEQGGEQYFGPGTRLTVT.

The chain employs TRBV6-1 and TRBJ2-4, with TRBD1 identical over 7 bases. J lost 2 bases, V lost 0 bases, and 7 bases had no gene match. Germline lookup yields CDR1 MNHNS and CDR2 SASEGT. This CDR3 comprises 17 residues. In DNA form, the CDR3 reads TGTGCCAGCAGTGAAGCTCAAGGGGGCCTTTCCAAAAACATTCAGTACTTC. This gives the protein CASSEAQGGLSKNIQYF.

The chain has TRBV27 and TRBJ2-7; 7 bases agree with TRBD1. The CDR3 has 8 amino acids. Germline lookup yields CDR1 MNHEY and CDR2 SMNVEV (reference sequence). CDR3 residues: CARPPDRV. Here the CDR3 DNA reads TGTGCCAGGCCCCCCGACAGGGTG.

V is TRBV27 and J is TRBJ2-7, with unresolved D. Trimming took 3 bases from V and 7 from J, leaving 13 bases between them. The CDR3 is 13 amino acids. Per the germline V gene, CDR1 is MNHEY and CDR2 is SMNVEV (reference sequence). The chain's CDR3 is CASSLLGLREQYF. The CDR3 region has the DNA TGTGCCAGCAGTTTGTTGGGTCTGCGGGAGCAGTACTTC.

The chain uses TRBV20-1 and TRBJ1-2; D is uncertain. V shed 6 bases and J shed 8 bases, with 13 bases lying between them. CDR3 length equals 11 residues. Germline V gene sequence: CDR1 DFQATT, CDR2 SNEGSKA (reference sequence). CDR3: CSAPYLDGYTF. The CDR3 coding sequence is TGCAGTGCCCCTTACCTGGACGGCTACACCTTC.

The chain couples TRBV18 to TRBJ2-7, with D uncertain. Trimming removed 0 bases at V and 5 bases at J, with 17 bases between. The CDR3 has 16 amino acids. Germline V CDR1 and CDR2: KGHSH, LQKENI. The CDR3 sequence is CASSPPGKGMSNEQYF. CDR3 nucleotide sequence: TGTGCCAGCTCACCACCGGGAAAAGGGATGAGCAACGAGCAGTACTTC.

The rearrangement joins TRBV5-1 to TRBJ2-2; D possibly uses TRBD1 or TRBD2 (6 bases each). V was pared by 4 bases and J by 5 bases, with 21 bases between. CDR3 size: 17 residues. Germline V gene lookup returns CDR1 SGHRS and CDR2 YFSETQ. CDR3 nucleotide sequence: TGCGCCAGCAGCGCTGGCAGTGGGGGGCGGAGTACCGGGGAGCTGTTTTTT. Translation: CASSAGSGGRSTGELFF.

This chain uses TRBV18 with TRBJ2-7; TRBD1 matches at 9 bases. The ends lost 4 bases at V and 3 bases at J; junction bases unmatched: 7. There are 15 residues in the CDR3. CDR1 KGHSH and CDR2 LQKENI come from the germline V gene. In nucleotides, the CDR3 is TGTGCCAGCTCACAATTCGGACAGGGGATCTACGAGCAGTACTTC. Protein: CASSQFGQGIYEQYF.

The sample holds a few counts of this clone. The V gene is TRBV6-5, the J gene TRBJ2-1; D unclear. This CDR3 has 16 residues. Germline-derived CDR1 and CDR2 are MNHEY and SVGAGI. V shed 4 bases and J shed 0 bases, with 13 bases lying between them. The CDR3 bases are TGTGCCAGCAGTTCTGACTCGTCCAGCTCCTACAATGAGCAGTTCTTC. It is translated as CASSSDSSSSYNEQFF.

The chain recombines TRBV5-6 with TRBJ2-7; no reliable D call. Trimming stripped 0 bases from V and 5 bases from J, with 9 bases between. There are 13 residues in the CDR3. CDR1 is SGHDT, CDR2 YYEEEE, per germline. CDR3 DNA sequence: TGTGCCAGCAGCTTGGGGCAGCTTCACGAGCAGTACTTC. The encoded protein is CASSLGQLHEQYF. Combining the CDR3 with reference TRBV5-6 and TRBJ2-7 gives the whole variable domain DAGVTQSPTHLIKTRGQQVTLRCSPKSGHDTVSWYQQALGQGPQFIFQYYEEEERQRGNFPDRFSGHQFPNYSSELNVNALLLGDSALYLCASSLGQLHEQYFGPGTRLTVT.

The chain is built from TRBV6-5 and TRBJ1-1, with D uncertain. CDR3 length: 13 amino acids. Trimming shortened V by 5 bases and J by 4 bases, and 11 bases separated the two germline ends. Germline V CDR1 and CDR2: MNHEY, SVGAGI. CDR3 in amino acids: CASSAGSRTEAFF. Here the CDR3 DNA reads TGTGCCAGCAGTGCGGGGAGTCGCACTGAAGCTTTCTTT.